Sequencing of this T cell receptor beta chain was carried out in a study of shared clonotypes between healthy human individuals. The CDR3 runs to 17 residues. The naive CD8 subset, CD45RO-negative cells positively selected for CCR7, excluded terminally differentiated effector memory CD45RA+ cells. This table comes from immunoSEQ multiplex PCR, and its TCRdb copy is limited to in-frame clones, with some not included. The sample comprises about 680,000 clones, 92% of which are singletons, and approximately 24% rests with the top ten. Overall study findings and caveats: On the whole, naive subsets had larger estimated richness than memory subsets had. Among donors, the sharing of clonotypes was expected to be influenced by sequencing depth.

In the case of this clone: Its specificity is not known.

Source material: naive CD8+ T cells sorted from blood. The chain employs TRBV21-1 and TRBJ2-1; no DNA check was done on the table's D call, TRBD2. TRBV21-1 is a pseudogene locus. This TCR derives from a man younger than 40 in good health. The CDR3 loop is CASSQTSSAPSYNEQFF. CDR3 nucleotide sequence: TGTGCCAGCAGTCAAACCTCAAGCGCGCCATCCTACAATGAGCAGTTCTTC.